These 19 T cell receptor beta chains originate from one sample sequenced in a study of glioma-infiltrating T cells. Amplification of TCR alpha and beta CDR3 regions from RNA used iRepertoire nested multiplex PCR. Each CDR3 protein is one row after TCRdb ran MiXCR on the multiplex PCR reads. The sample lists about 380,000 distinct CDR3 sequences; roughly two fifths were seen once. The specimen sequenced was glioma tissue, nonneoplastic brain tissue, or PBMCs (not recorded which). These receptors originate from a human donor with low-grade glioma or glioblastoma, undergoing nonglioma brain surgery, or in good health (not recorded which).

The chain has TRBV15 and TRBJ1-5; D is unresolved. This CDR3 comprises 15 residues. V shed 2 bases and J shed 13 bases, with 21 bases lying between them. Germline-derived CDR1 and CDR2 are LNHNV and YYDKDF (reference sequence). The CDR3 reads CATSRKDRGDQLQHF. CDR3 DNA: TGTGCCACCAGCAGAAAGGACCGCGGGGATCAGCTTCAGCATTTT.

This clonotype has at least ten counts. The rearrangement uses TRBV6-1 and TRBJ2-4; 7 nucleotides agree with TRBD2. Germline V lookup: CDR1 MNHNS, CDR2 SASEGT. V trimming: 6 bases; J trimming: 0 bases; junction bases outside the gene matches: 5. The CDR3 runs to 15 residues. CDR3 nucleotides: TGTGCCAGCAGCTCCAGCGGGGTAGCCAAAAACATTCAGTACTTC. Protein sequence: CASSSSGVAKNIQYF.

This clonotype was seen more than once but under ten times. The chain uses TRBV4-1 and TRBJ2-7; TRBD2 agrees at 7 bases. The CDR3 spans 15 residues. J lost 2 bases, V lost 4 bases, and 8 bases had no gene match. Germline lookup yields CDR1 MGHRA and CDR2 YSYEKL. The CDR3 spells CASSRDYPIPYEQYF. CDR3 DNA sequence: TGCGCCAGCAGCCGGGACTACCCGATCCCCTACGAGCAGTACTTC.

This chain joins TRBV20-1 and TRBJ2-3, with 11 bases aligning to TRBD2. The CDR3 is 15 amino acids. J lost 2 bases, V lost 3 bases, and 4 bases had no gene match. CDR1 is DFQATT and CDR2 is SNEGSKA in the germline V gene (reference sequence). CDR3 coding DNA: TGCAGTGCTAGGAGTAGCGGGAGGGCCACAGATACGCAGTATTTT. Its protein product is CSARSSGRATDTQYF.

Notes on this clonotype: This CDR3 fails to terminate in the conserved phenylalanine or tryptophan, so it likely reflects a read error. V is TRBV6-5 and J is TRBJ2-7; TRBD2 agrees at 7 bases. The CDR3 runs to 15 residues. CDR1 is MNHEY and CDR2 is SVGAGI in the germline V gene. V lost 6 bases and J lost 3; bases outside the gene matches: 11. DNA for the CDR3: TGTGCCAGCAGCCGCCGAGTGGGCGGGAGCTACGAGCAGTACCTC. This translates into CASSRRVGGSYEQYL.

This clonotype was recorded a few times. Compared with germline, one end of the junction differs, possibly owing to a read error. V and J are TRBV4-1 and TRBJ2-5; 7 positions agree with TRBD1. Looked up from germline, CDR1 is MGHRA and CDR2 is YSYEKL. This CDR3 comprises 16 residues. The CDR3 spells CASSQGSRTGQEPQYF. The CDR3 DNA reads TGCGCCAGCAGCCAAGGCAGCCGGACAGGACAAGAGCCCCAGTACTTC.

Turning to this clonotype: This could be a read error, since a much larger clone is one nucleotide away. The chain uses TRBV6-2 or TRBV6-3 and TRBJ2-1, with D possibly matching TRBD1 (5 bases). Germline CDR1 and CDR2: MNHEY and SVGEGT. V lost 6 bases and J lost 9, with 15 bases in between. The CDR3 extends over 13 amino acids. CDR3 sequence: CASSWGMNSEQFF. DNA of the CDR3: TGTGCCAGCAGCTGGGGCATGAACAGTGAGCAGTTCTTC.

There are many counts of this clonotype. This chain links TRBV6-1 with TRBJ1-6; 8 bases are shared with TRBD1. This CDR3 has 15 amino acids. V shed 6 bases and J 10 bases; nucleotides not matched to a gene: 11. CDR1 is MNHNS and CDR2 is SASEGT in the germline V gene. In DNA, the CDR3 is TGTGCCAGCAGCCCTACCGGACAGGGTAGATCACCCCTCCACTTT. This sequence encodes CASSPTGQGRSPLHF.

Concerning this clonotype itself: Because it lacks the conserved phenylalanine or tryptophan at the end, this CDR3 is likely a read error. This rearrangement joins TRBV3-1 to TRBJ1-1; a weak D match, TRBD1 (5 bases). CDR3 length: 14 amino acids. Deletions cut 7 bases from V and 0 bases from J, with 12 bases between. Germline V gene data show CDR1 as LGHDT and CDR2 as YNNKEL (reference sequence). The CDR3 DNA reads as TGTGCCAGCAACCTCCGGGGCCTGAACACTGAAGCTTTCTCT. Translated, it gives CASNLRGLNTEAFS.

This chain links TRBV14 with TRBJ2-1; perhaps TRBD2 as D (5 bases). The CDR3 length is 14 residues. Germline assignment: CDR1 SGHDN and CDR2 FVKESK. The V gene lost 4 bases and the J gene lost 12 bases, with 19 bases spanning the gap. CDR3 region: CASSPEAEGRGQFF. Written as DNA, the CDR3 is TGTGCCAGCAGCCCTGAAGCCGAGGGCCGGGGGCAGTTCTTC.

The CDR3 DNA follows: TGTGCCAGCAGCCCCGGCGGCCCTAGCACAGATACGCAGTATTTT. Translating it yields CASSPGGPSTDTQYF. The rearrangement links TRBV7-3 to TRBJ2-3, with no clear D. This CDR3 spans 15 amino acids. The germline CDR1 and CDR2 sequences are SGHTA and FQGTGA. V was pared by 5 bases and J by 0 bases, with 12 bases between.

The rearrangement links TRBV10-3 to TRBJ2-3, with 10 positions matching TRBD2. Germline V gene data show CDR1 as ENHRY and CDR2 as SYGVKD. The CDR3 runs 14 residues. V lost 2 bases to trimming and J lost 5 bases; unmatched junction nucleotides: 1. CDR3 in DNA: TGTGCCATCAGTGAGATAGCGGGAGGAGATACGCAGTATTTT. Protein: CAISEIAGGDTQYF.

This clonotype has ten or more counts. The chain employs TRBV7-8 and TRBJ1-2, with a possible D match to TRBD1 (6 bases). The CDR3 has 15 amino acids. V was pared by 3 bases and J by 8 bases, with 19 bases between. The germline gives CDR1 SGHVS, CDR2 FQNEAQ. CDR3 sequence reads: CASSLHFHREGGYTF. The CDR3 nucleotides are TGTGCCAGCAGCTTGCATTTTCACAGGGAAGGAGGCTACACCTTC.

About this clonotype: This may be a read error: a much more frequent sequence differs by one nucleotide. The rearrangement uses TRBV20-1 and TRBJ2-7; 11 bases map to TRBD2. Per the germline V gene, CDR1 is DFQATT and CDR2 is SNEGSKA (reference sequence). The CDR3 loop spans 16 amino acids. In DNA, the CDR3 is TGCAGTGCTAGAGACCAGTCGGCTAGCGGGAGGTACGATCAGTACTTC. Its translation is CSARDQSASGRYDQYF.

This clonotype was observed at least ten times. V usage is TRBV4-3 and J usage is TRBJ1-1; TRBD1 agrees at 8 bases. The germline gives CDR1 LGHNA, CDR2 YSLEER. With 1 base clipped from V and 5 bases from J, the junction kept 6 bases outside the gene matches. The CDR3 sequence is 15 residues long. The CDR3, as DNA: TGCGCCAGCAGCCAAGGGACAGGGCGATCGACTGAAGCTTTCTTT. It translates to CASSQGTGRSTEAFF.

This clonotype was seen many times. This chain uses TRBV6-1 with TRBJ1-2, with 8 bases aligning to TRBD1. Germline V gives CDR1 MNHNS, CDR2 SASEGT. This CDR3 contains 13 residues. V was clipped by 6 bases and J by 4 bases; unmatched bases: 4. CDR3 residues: CASSFQGAYGYTF. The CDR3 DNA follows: TGTGCCAGCAGCTTTCAGGGGGCCTATGGCTACACCTTC.

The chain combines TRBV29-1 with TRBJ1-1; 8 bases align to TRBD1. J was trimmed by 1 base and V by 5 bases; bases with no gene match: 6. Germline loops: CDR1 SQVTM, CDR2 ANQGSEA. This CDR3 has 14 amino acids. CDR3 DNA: TGCAGCGTTTACCAGGGGGCGAGGAACACTGAAGCTTTCTTT. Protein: CSVYQGARNTEAFF.

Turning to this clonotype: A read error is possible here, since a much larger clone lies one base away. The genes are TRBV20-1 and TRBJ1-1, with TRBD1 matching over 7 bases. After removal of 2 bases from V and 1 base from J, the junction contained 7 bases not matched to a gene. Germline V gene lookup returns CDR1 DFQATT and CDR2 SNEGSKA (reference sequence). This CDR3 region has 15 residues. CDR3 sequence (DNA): TGCAGTGCTAGATCTATGACAGGGTGGAACACTGAAGCTTTCTTT. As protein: CSARSMTGWNTEAFF.

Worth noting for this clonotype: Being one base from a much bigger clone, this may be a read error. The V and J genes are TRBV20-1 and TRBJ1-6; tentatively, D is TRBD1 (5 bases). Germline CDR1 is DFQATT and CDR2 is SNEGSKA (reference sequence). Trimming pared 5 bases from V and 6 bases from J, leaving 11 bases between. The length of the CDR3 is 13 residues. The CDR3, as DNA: TGCAGTGCTGGGGGACTGAGTAATTCACCCCTCCACTTT. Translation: CSAGGLSNSPLHF.